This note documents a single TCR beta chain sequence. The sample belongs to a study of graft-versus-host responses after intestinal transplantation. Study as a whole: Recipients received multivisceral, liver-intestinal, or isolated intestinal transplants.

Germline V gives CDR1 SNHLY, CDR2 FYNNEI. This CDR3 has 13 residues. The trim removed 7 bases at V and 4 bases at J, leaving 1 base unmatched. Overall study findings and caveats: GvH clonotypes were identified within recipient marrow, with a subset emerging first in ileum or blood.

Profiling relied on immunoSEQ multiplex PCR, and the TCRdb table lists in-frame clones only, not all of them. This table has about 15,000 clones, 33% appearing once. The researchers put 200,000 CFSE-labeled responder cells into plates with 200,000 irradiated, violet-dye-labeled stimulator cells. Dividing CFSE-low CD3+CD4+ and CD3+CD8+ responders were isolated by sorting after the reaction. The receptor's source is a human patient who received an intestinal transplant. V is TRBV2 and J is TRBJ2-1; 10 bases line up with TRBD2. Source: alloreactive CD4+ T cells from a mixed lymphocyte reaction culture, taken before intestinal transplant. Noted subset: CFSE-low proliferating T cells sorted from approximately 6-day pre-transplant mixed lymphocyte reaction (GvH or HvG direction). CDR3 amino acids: CASTLAGYNEQFF. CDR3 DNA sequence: TGTGCCAGCACACTAGCGGGGTACAATGAGCAGTTCTTC.